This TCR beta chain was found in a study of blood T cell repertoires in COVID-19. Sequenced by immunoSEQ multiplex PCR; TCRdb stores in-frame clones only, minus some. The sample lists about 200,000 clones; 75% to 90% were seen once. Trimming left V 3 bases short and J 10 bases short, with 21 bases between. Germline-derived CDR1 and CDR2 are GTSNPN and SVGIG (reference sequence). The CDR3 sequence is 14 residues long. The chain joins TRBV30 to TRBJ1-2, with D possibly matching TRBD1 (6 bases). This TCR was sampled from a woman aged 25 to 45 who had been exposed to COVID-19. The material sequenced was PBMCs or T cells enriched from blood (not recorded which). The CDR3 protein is CAWREPGTYLDYTF. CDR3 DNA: TGTGCCTGGAGGGAACCCGGGACATACTTAGACTACACCTTC.